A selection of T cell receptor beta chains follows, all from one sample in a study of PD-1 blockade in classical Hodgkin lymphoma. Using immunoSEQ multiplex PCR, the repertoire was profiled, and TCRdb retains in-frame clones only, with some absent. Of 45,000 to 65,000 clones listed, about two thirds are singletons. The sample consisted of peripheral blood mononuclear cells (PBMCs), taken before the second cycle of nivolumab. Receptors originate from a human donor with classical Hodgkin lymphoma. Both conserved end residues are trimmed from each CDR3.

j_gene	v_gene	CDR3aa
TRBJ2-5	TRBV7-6	ASSSQETQY
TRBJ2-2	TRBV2	ATLAGLAGELF
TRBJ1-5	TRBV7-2	ASSSFNQPQH
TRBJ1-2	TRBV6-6	ASSYSHPVEAYGYT
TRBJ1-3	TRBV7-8	ASSFPGGAGNTIY
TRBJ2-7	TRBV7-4	ASSVQHQGHSYEQY
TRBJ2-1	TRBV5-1	ASSSGIAGENNEQF
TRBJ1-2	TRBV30	AWLDRGNYGYT
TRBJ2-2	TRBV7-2	ASSPVPRQYYTGELF
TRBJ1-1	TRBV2	ASSQPQGMNTEAF
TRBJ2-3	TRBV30	AWSFQKSTDTQY
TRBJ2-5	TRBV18	ASSLGGTVQETQY
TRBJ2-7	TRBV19	ASSGRGTIYEQY
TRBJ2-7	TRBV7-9	ASSSGPNYEQY
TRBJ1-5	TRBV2	ASAYSGNQPQH
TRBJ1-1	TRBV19	ASSPGDRWNTEAF
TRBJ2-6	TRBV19	ASSATSGANVLT
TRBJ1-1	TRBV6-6	ASSPGPNTEAF
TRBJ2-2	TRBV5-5	ASSLVGREIRELF
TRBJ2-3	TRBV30	AWSTFPDTQY
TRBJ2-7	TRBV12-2	ASRLTLGGTYEQY
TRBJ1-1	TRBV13	ASSLDSNTEAF
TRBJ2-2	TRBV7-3	ASSHPGLAGDRTGELF
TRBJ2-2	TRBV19	ASTPWWSNTGELF
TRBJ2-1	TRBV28	ASTPMPGQGGNEQF
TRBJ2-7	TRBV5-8	ASSLRPTYEQY
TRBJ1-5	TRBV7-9	ASSFGTGSNQPQH
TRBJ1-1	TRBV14	ASSQDKSWEWNTEAF
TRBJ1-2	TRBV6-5	ASSYGDEYGYT
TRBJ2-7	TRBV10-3	AISDGTGARRNEQY
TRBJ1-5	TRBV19	ASSMARRTGYSNQPQH
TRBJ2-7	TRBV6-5	ASSRTGSYEQY
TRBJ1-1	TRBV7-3	ASSFQGDMNTEAF
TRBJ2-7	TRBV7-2	ASSRRPSGPYEQY
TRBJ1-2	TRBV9	ASSVGGTGGYYGYT
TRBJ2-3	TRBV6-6	ASSYSGTGADTQY
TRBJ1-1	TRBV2	ASMGQGRTEAF
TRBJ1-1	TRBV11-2	ASTPQGVQEAF
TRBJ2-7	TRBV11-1	ATRGLADYEQY
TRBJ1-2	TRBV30	ASRFWGDYGYT